This TCR beta chain was recorded in a study of vaccination and CD4 T cells after COVID-19. On the study more broadly: Two of the convalescents were Hispanic, and convalescents were six males and four females. Controls used CEFX viral epitopes (positive), HIV-1 Nef peptides (negative), or no peptide. Study-wide results and caveats: Within convalescent individuals, 304 out of 307 vaccine-specific clones proved to be spike mono-reactive. Recorded median SARS-CoV-2-reactive clonotype numbers increased from 21 to 38 without reaching significance.

The Oncomine TCR Beta short-read assay was applied to DNA of cultured CD4+ T cells. In TCRdb, the PCR reads were re-called with MiXCR into one record per CDR3 protein. The sample holds approximately 15,000 distinct CDR3 sequences, roughly 50% seen once. The treatment: approximately 9-day PBMC culture with coronavirus spike peptide pools or control peptides (ViraFEST assay). This clonotype was counted a few times. Its antigen is as yet unknown. This CDR3 is built from 17 residues. The V and J ends lost 5 bases and 7 bases, in that order; junction bases with no gene match: 9. Germline V lookup: CDR1 MNHEY, CDR2 SVGEGT.

The origin of this receptor is a human donor who had recovered from COVID-19. The chain carries TRBV6-2 or TRBV6-3 and TRBJ2-1; the match to TRBD2 covers 15 bases. Sequencing was performed on CD4+ T cells from blood, cultured in vitro. CDR3 nucleotides: TGTGCCAGCAGTGGCGGACTAGCGGGAGGGCCAGGAAATGAGCAGTTCTTC. It codes for CASSGGLAGGPGNEQFF.